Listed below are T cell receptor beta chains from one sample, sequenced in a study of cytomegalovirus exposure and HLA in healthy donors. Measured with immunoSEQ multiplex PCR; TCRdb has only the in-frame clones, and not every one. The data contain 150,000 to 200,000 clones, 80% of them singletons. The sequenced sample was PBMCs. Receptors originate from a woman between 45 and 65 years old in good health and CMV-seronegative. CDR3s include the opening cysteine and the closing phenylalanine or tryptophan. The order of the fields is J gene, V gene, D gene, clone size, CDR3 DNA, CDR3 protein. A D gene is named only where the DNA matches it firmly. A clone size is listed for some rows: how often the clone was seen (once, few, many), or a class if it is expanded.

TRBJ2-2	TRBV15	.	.	TGTGCCACCAGCACAGAAATGGAGACCGGGGAGCTGTTTTTT	CATSTEMETGELFF
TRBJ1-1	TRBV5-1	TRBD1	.	TGCGCCAGCAGCACTGGTATGGGACAGGACGGCACTGAAGCTTTCTTT	CASSTGMGQDGTEAFF
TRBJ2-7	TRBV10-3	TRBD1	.	TGTGCCATCAGTGAGTCGGACAGGGTCCGCTCGGGGGAGCAGTACTTC	CAISESDRVRSGEQYF
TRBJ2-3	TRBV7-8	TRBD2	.	TGTGCCAGCAGCTACCCGACTAGCGGGGCTCCCACAGATACGCAGTATTTT	CASSYPTSGAPTDTQYF
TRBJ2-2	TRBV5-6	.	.	TGTGCCAGCAGCTTGAGGGGAAGAACCGGGGAGCTGTTTTTT	CASSLRGRTGELFF
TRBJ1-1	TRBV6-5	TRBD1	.	TGTGCCAGCAGGACAGGGGCCGTCGGAAACACTGAAGCTTTCTTT	CASRTGAVGNTEAFF
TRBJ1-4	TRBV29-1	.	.	TGCAGCGGGGGAGTTGAAAAACTGTTTTTT	CSGGVEKLFF
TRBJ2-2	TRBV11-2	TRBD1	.	TGTGCCAGCAGGCCACAGGGGGGGGAGCTGTTTTTT	CASRPQGGELFF
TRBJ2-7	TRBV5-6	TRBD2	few	TGTGCCAGCAGCTTCGTGAGCGGGGGCTACGAGCAGTACTTC	CASSFVSGGYEQYF
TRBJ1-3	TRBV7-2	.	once	TGTGCCAGCAGCTTAGAACGGGAGAACACCATATATTTT	CASSLERENTIYF
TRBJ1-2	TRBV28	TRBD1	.	TGTGCCAGCAGTTTGGGCGGGCAGGGGGCATACTATGGCTACACCTTC	CASSLGGQGAYYGYTF
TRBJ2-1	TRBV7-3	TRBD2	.	TGTGCCAGCAGCCTCCAACTAGCGGGAGACAATGAGCAGTTCTTC	CASSLQLAGDNEQFF
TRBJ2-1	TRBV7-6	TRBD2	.	TGTGCCAGCAGCTTAGGAGCTAGCGGGATTCCCTACAATGAGCAGTTCTTC	CASSLGASGIPYNEQFF
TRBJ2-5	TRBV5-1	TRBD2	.	TGCGCCAGCACCCCGCTAGCGGGAGGGCAAGAGACCCAGTACTTC	CASTPLAGGQETQYF
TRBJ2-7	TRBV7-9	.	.	TGTGCCAGCAGCCTCAGAGGGGGGGGCTACGAGCAGTACTTC	CASSLRGGGYEQYF
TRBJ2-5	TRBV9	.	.	TGTGCCAGCAGCGTAGCTCACACACGCCAAGAGACCCAGTACTTC	CASSVAHTRQETQYF
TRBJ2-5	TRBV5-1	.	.	TGCGCCAGCAGCGAGAGAGAAGAGACCCAGTACTTC	CASSEREETQYF
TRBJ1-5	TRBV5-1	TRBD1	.	TGCGCCAGCAGTTATGGGGACAGGGGAGAGGGTCAGCCCCAGCATTTT	CASSYGDRGEGQPQHF
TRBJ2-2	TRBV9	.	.	TGTGCCAGCAGCGCACACCGGGAGTCGAGCACCGGGGAGCTGTTTTTT	CASSAHRESSTGELFF
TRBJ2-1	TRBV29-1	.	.	TGCAGCGTGGTTTTAGCGCTCTCCTACAATGAGCAGTTCTTC	CSVVLALSYNEQFF
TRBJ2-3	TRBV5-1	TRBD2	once	TGCGCCAGCTCGGGGGGGCTTGGAGATACGCAGTATTTT	CASSGGLGDTQYF
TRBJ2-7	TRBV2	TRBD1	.	TGTGCCAGCAGTGCCCCCGGGACAGGGTGGTACGAGCAGTACTTC	CASSAPGTGWYEQYF
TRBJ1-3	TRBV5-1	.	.	TGCGCCAGCAGCTCTTACTCTGGAAACACCATATATTTT	CASSSYSGNTIYF
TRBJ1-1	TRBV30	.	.	TGTGCCTGGAGTATGGAGGGAGAGGTGGGCACTGAAGCTTTCTTT	CAWSMEGEVGTEAFF
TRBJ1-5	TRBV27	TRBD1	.	TGTGCCAGCAGTGTAACCAGGGGGCGTCAGCCCCAGCATTTT	CASSVTRGRQPQHF
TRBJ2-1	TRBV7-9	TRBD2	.	TGTGCCAGCAGCTTAAGGGGCCTAGCGGGTAGTCACAATGAGCAGTTCTTC	CASSLRGLAGSHNEQFF
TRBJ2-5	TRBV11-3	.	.	TGTGCCAGCAGCTCCACAGGGCACCAAGAGACCCAGTACTTC	CASSSTGHQETQYF
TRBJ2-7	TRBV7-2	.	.	TGTGCTACCTGGGACCGGGCGGGGAGTTTTGGGTACGAGCAGTACTTC	CATWDRAGSFGYEQYF
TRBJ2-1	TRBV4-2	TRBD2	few	TGTGCCAGCAGCCAAGAGTTGGGCGGGAGAAAAAATGAGCAGTTCTTC	CASSQELGGRKNEQFF